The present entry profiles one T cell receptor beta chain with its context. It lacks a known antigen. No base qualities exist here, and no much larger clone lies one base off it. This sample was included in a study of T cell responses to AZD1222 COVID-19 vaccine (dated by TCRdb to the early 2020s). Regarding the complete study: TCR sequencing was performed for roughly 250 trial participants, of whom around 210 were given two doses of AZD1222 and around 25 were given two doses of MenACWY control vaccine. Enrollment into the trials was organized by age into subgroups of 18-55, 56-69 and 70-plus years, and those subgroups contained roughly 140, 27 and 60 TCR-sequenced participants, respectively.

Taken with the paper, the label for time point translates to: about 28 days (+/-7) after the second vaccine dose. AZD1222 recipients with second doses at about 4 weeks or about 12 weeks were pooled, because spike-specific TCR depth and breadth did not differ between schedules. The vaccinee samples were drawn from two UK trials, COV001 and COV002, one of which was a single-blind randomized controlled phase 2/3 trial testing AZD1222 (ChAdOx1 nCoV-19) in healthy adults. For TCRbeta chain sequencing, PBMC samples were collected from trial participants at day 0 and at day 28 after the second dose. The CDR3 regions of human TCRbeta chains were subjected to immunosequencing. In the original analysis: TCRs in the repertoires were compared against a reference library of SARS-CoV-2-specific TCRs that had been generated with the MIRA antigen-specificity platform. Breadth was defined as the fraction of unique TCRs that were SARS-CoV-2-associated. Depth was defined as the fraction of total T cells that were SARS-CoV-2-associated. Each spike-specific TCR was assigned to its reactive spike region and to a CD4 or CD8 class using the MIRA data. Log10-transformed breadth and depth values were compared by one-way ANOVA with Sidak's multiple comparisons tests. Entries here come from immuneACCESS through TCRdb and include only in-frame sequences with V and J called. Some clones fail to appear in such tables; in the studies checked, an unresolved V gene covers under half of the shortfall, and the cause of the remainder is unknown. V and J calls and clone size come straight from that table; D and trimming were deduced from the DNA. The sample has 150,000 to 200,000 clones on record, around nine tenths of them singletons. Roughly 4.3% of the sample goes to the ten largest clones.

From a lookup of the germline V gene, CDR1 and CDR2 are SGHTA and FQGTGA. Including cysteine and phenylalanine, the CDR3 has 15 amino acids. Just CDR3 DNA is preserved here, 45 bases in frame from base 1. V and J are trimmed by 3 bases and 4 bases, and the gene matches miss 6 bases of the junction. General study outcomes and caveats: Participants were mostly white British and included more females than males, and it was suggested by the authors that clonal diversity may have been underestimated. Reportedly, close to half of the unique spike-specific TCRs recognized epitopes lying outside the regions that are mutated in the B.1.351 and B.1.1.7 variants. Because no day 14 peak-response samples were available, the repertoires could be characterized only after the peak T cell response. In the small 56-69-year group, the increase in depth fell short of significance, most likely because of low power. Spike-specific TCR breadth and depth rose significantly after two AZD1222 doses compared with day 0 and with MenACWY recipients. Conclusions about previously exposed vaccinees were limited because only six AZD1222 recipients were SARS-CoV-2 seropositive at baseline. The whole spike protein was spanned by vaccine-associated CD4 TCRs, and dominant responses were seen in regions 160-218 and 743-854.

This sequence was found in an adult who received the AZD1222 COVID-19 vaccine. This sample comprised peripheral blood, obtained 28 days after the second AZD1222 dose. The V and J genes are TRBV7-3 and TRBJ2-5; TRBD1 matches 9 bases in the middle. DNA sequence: TGTGCCAGCAGCTTGGGGGACAGGGACTTAGAGACCCAGTACTTC. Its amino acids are CASSLGDRDLETQYF.